This is a list of T cell receptor beta chains from one sample in a study of CD8 T cells in ankylosing spondylitis. MiXCR was run by TCRdb on the 5' RACE reads, yielding one entry per CDR3 protein. The sample consists of 250,000 to 300,000 distinct CDR3 sequences, about 20% of them appearing once. Sequencing was carried out using blood, either unsorted or a sorted T cell fraction (not recorded which). Receptors originate from a male donor with ankylosing spondylitis or in good health (not recorded which). The CDR3 runs from the conserved cysteine through the conserved F or W. The D gene is left open where the match is weak. Rows give clone size only sometimes, using once, few, many, or a class for an expanded clone.

v_call: TRBV5-1
d_call: TRBD2
clone_size: NA
j_call: TRBJ2-1
cdr3_length: 14
cdr3_nt: TGCGCCAGCAGCCAAGCGGGAGGGTTGGGTGAGCAGTTCTTC
cdr3_aa: CASSQAGGLGEQFF

v_call: TRBV5-1
d_call: NA
clone_size: many
j_call: TRBJ1-3
cdr3_length: 14
cdr3_nt: TGCGCCAGCAGCCTGCCTGTCTCTGGAAACACCATATATTTT
cdr3_aa: CASSLPVSGNTIYF

v_call: TRBV7-3
d_call: TRBD2
clone_size: NA
j_call: TRBJ2-1
cdr3_length: 16
cdr3_nt: TGTGCCAGCAGCTCCGCAGCGGGGGGGCCTTTCAATGAGCAGTTCTTC
cdr3_aa: CASSSAAGGPFNEQFF

v_call: TRBV2
d_call: NA
clone_size: NA
j_call: TRBJ2-1
cdr3_length: 15
cdr3_nt: TGTGCCAGCGGGGGGTTCGGGACAGCCTACAATGAGCAGTTCTTC
cdr3_aa: CASGGFGTAYNEQFF

v_call: TRBV6-1
d_call: NA
clone_size: NA
j_call: TRBJ2-2
cdr3_length: 16
cdr3_nt: TGTGCCAGCATAAGTCTGTGGATGGGGAACACCGGGGAGCTGTTTTTT
cdr3_aa: CASISLWMGNTGELFF

v_call: TRBV15
d_call: TRBD1
clone_size: NA
j_call: TRBJ1-3
cdr3_length: 15
cdr3_nt: TGTGCCACCAGCAGGGACAGGGTCCCTGGAAACACCATATATTTT
cdr3_aa: CATSRDRVPGNTIYF

v_call: TRBV29-1
d_call: NA
clone_size: few
j_call: TRBJ2-2
cdr3_length: 12
cdr3_nt: TGCAGCGTTGAGGGGGAGACCGGGGAGCTGTTTTTT
cdr3_aa: CSVEGETGELFF

v_call: TRBV12-3/TRBV12-4
d_call: NA
clone_size: NA
j_call: TRBJ2-5
cdr3_length: 14
cdr3_nt: TGTGCCAGCAGTTTTGGACGGCTCCAAGAGACCCAGTACTTC
cdr3_aa: CASSFGRLQETQYF

v_call: TRBV15
d_call: NA
clone_size: few
j_call: TRBJ2-2
cdr3_length: 15
cdr3_nt: TGTGCCACCAGCAGAGATCGGGTTGAAAGGAGGGGTCTGTTTTTT
cdr3_aa: CATSRDRVERRGLFF

v_call: TRBV6-5
d_call: TRBD2
clone_size: many
j_call: TRBJ2-1
cdr3_length: 14
cdr3_nt: TGTGCCAGCAGTTACTCCGGGGGAGGGAATGAGCAGTTCTTC
cdr3_aa: CASSYSGGGNEQFF

v_call: TRBV12-3/TRBV12-4
d_call: TRBD2
clone_size: few
j_call: TRBJ2-1
cdr3_length: 16
cdr3_nt: TGTGCCAGCAGTATTCGACTAGCGGGCCCATACAATGAGCAGTTCTTC
cdr3_aa: CASSIRLAGPYNEQFF

v_call: TRBV27
d_call: NA
clone_size: NA
j_call: TRBJ2-6
cdr3_length: 13
cdr3_nt: TGTGCCAGCAGTTTTTTTGGGGCCAACGTCCTGACTTTC
cdr3_aa: CASSFFGANVLTF

v_call: TRBV29-1
d_call: NA
clone_size: few
j_call: TRBJ1-5
cdr3_length: 13
cdr3_nt: TGCAGCGTTGCGGCAGCAGTCAATCAGCCCCAGCATTTT
cdr3_aa: CSVAAAVNQPQHF

v_call: TRBV6-1
d_call: TRBD1
clone_size: few
j_call: TRBJ1-6
cdr3_length: 15
cdr3_nt: TGTGCCAGCACTGGGGACAGGGCCGATAATTCACCCCTCCACTTT
cdr3_aa: CASTGDRADNSPLHF

v_call: TRBV10-2
d_call: NA
clone_size: once
j_call: TRBJ2-5
cdr3_length: 14
cdr3_nt: TGCGCCAGCAGTGTTAGCGGATACAGGGAGACCCAGTACTTC
cdr3_aa: CASSVSGYRETQYF

v_call: TRBV15
d_call: TRBD1
clone_size: few
j_call: TRBJ2-3
cdr3_length: 14
cdr3_nt: TGTGCCACCAGCCGGGACAGGGGGGTGGGTACGCAGTATTTT
cdr3_aa: CATSRDRGVGTQYF